This T cell receptor (beta chain) comes out of a study of T cells in Graves' hyperthyroidism and ophthalmopathy (dated by TCRdb to the late 2010s). About the full investigation: Peripheral blood samples were taken at initial diagnosis, before any treatment was given. A discovery cohort of about a hundred patients, approximately 44 with Graves' ophthalmopathy and about 58 with stable Graves' hyperthyroidism, was used to find distinguishing TCR V-J signatures. Once sampling was done, hyperthyroidism patients were given methimazole at a starting dose of 30 mg daily, whereas ophthalmopathy patients were given high-dose intravenous methylprednisolone. The paper describes TCR Vbeta CDR3 sequencing of 120 to 150 peripheral blood samples, made up of approximately 40 ophthalmopathy patients, over 70 hyperthyroidism patients and 17 progressor patients. The roughly 91 discovery patients were randomly split 7:3 into training and test sets. The study also compared thyroid tissue and blood T-cell repertoires from about six Graves' hyperthyroidism patients. Whether ophthalmopathy could be predicted prospectively was tested in an independent validation cohort made up of under 20 hyperthyroidism patients plus 17 patients who later progressed to ophthalmopathy. Study-wide conclusions, independent of this receptor: During validation, the model predicted progression to ophthalmopathy a median of approximately six months ahead of onset, with 70.59% sensitivity and around 72% specificity. In cross-validation, a model built on a 13 V-J signature told ophthalmopathy apart from stable hyperthyroidism with 85% to 90% sensitivity and about 81% specificity, and in testing the same model reached 80%/75%. Most expanded thyroid clonotypes (frequency above 0.001) were also detected in blood, suggesting blood repertoires may reflect thyroid immune responses. Sample size was not statistically predetermined, and investigators were not blinded to group allocation.

This clonotype was observed a few times. It lacks a known antigen. Per-nucleotide qualities are absent, and no much larger clonotype sits a single base away. CDR3 length: 17 amino acids, cysteine to phenylalanine. The sequence is cut down to CDR3 DNA, 51 bases in frame from base 1. V loses 3 bases of germline sequence and J loses 0 bases, and the interval between the two ends is 20 bases. As encoded in the germline V gene (reference sequence), CDR1 is DFQATT while CDR2 is SNEGSKA. Ophthalmopathy patients had moderately to severely active disease, Clinical Activity Score of at least 3, NOSPECS grade of at least 4, and duration under 3 months. Exclusion was applied to patients with uncontrolled infections, other autoimmune diseases, pregnancy or lactation. Diagnoses were based on clinical symptoms, serum thyroxine and TRAb, thyroid ultrasound and orbital computed tomography. PBMCs were isolated from about 9 ml of fresh peripheral blood by Ficoll-Paque density gradient centrifugation. Total RNA was extracted using Trizol reagent, and RNA quality was assessed on an Agilent 2100 Bioanalyzer.

The TCR beta CDR3 regions were amplified from RNA transcripts. The first round of RT-PCR for the TCR CDR3 was performed with the HTBI primer set and the Qiagen OneStep RT-PCR kit. The libraries were constructed in a second round of multiplex PCR and then size-selected and purified. Paired-end sequencing of the libraries was performed with 100 bp reads on an Illumina HiSeq2000. As for the authors' bioinformatics: SOAPnuke was used to process the raw data, with reads discarded if the reads contained adapters or uncalled bases, had a mean Phred below 15, or lacked an exact constant-primer or identifier match. High-quality paired reads were merged using COPE v1.2.5, and each unique nucleotide sequence was defined as a clonotype. MiTCR v1.1 was used to align the clonotypes against IMGT TRBV, TRBD and TRBJ reference segments. The analysis included only V-J combinations with a frequency above 0.0001, which together covered 99% to 99.2% of the repertoires. A TCS score was defined as the ratio of F50 (clonal expansion) to E x V (chaos), with BLOSUM62-based TCRdist applied between CDR3 peptides within each V-J. Welch's t-statistics and random forest reduced several hundred V-J features to 13, which were used in a naive Bayes classifier (R e1071). The public reads were run again by TCRdb, first through fastp at Q25 and then through MiXCR, and only productive beta chains were kept. Each entry merges the rows of one CDR3 protein and shows their most common DNA and genes. What appears here as the V and J calls and clone size reflects TCRdb's work, not the paper's. This sample has 500,000 or so distinct CDR3 sequences in its table, and about 16% of those were observed once. The ten largest clones capture approximately 30% of the sample.

The receptor comes from a woman aged 30 to 39 with Graves' ophthalmopathy. Sequencing was carried out using blood. This chain joins TRBV20-1 to TRBJ2-5, with no D gene named confidently. CDR3 sequence: CSASDGHQLLYQETQYF. The bases read TGCAGTGCTAGTGATGGCCACCAATTATTGTACCAAGAGACCCAGTACTTC.